The 7 T cell receptor beta chains reported below all come from one sample, sequenced in a study of cytomegalovirus exposure and HLA in healthy donors. The PCR was carried out with 60 Vbeta primers and 13 Jbeta primers. Sequenced by immunoSEQ multiplex PCR; TCRdb stores in-frame clones only, minus some. The sample contains fewer than 65,000 clones, over 80% of which appear only once. Sequenced: PBMCs. Receptors were obtained from a man younger than 45 in good health and CMV-seronegative.

Of note for this clone: One end of the junction does not line up with germline, which may come from a read error. The J gene is TRBJ2-7, the V gene TRBV25-1, with D possibly being TRBD2 (7 bases). This CDR3 is built from 14 residues. Per the germline V gene, CDR1 is MGHDK and CDR2 is SYGVNS. CDR3 nucleotide sequence: TGTGCCAGCAGTCCGGGGGGCAACTCCTACGAGCGGTACTTC. Translating gives CASSPGGNSYERYF.

V gene TRBV7-9 combines with J gene TRBJ2-1; D is ambiguous. The CDR3 is made up of 15 amino acids. From germline, CDR1 is SEHNR and CDR2 FQNEAQ (reference sequence). The V and J ends lost 2 bases and 6 bases respectively, with 14 bases between them. The CDR3 DNA reads as TGTGCCAGCAGCTTATGGGCAGAATCTACCAATGAGCAGTTCTTC. This sequence encodes CASSLWAESTNEQFF.

The V gene is TRBV18, the J gene TRBJ1-1; 7 nucleotides line up with TRBD1. Germline values: CDR1 KGHSH, CDR2 LQKENI. The CDR3 length is 17 residues. With V trimmed by 4 bases and J by 6 bases, 17 bases remained unmatched. CDR3 in DNA: TGTGCCAGCTCACTAAGGGACAGTCCCAGGGCGGCAGCTGAAGCTTTCTTT. This gives the protein CASSLRDSPRAAAEAFF.

The V and J genes are TRBV28 and TRBJ1-3; D call uncertain. The CDR3 length is 16 residues. Germline V lookup: CDR1 MDHEN, CDR2 SYDVKM. The germline V and J ends were trimmed by 2 bases and 4 bases, with 15 bases remaining between them. The CDR3 here is CASSLGGYDSGNTIYF. As DNA, the CDR3 is TGTGCCAGCAGTTTAGGAGGATATGACTCCGGAAACACCATATATTTT.

The chain couples TRBV7-9 to TRBJ1-4; no clear D. Germline CDR1 is SEHNR and CDR2 is FQNEAQ (reference sequence). The V end was cut by 0 bases, the J end by 3 bases, with 8 bases between. The CDR3 sequence is 15 residues long. CDR3 loop: CASSLAAGSNEKLFF. Here the CDR3 DNA reads TGTGCCAGCAGCTTAGCGGCGGGCTCTAATGAAAAACTGTTTTTT. Using reference TRBV7-9 and TRBJ1-4 for the parts outside the CDR3, the full variable domain is DTGVSQNPRHKITKRGQNVTFRCDPISEHNRLYWYRQTLGQGPEFLTYFQNEAQLEKSRLLSDRFSAERPKGSFSTLEIQRTEQGDSAMYLCASSLAAGSNEKLFFGSGTQLSVL.

The chain combines TRBV5-5 with TRBJ2-2, with TRBD1 matching 9 bases. The CDR3 length is 17 residues. Unmatched junction bases numbered 7, after V lost 0 bases and J lost 4 bases. CDR1 is SGHKS and CDR2 is YYEKEE in the germline V gene (reference sequence). The CDR3, as DNA: TGTGCCAGCAGCTTGGTTGGACAGGGGTCGGGCACCGGGGAGCTGTTTTTT. Translation gives CASSLVGQGSGTGELFF. The variable domain in full, with the rest retrieved from reference TRBV5-5 and TRBJ2-2, is DAGVTQSPTHLIKTRGQQVTLRCSPISGHKSVSWYQQVLGQGPQFIFQYYEKEERGRGNFPDRFSARQFPNYSSELNVNALLLGDSALYLCASSLVGQGSGTGELFFGEGSRLTVL.

This chain joins TRBV5-1 and TRBJ2-1; TRBD1 might be the D (6 bases). The germline V and J ends were trimmed by 4 bases and 4 bases, with 9 bases remaining between them. The CDR3 is made up of 13 amino acids. CDR1 and CDR2 (germline): SGHRS, YFSETQ. The CDR3 bases are TGCGCCAGCAGCCTCACAGGGTACAATGAGCAGTTCTTC. Its protein is CASSLTGYNEQFF.